One and the same sample provided the 9 T cell receptor beta chains below, sequenced in a study of shared clonotypes between healthy human individuals. Positively selected for CCR7, the CD45RO-negative cells used as naive CD8 cells excluded terminally differentiated effector memory CD45RA+ cells. TCRdb keeps only in-frame clones here, not all; method: immunoSEQ multiplex PCR. Of hundreds of thousands of clones detected, 95% to 98% appear once; the ten largest clones hold approximately 0.3%. The sequenced sample consisted of naive CD8+ T cells sorted from blood. All receptors come from a man aged 30 to 45 in good health.

CDR3 nucleotides: TGTGCCAGCAGCCTGGACAGGGGTCAAGAGACCCAGTACTTC. Amino acids: CASSLDRGQETQYF. The chain recombines TRBV13 with TRBJ2-5; 9 bases map to TRBD1. The V and J ends lost 5 bases and 2 bases, in that order; junction bases with no gene match: 3. The CDR3 runs to 14 residues. CDR1 and CDR2 (germline): PRHDT, FYEKMQ (reference sequence).

The CDR3 DNA reads TGCGCCAGCAGCTACGGGACAGTGGACGAGCAGTACTTC. It specifies CASSYGTVDEQYF. This chain joins TRBV5-1 and TRBJ2-7; TRBD1 agrees at 7 bases. J lost 5 bases, V lost 3 bases, and 5 bases had no gene match. The CDR3 has 13 amino acids. CDR1 and CDR2 from the germline V gene are SGHRS and YFSETQ.

The V gene is TRBV5-6, the J gene TRBJ2-7; D not resolved. The CDR3 runs to 14 residues. CDR1 and CDR2 (germline): SGHDT, YYEEEE. Trimming removed 1 base at V and 5 bases at J, with 13 bases between. As DNA, the CDR3 is TGTGCCAGCAGCTTGAATATAGGGCTCCACGAGCAGTACTTC. It codes for CASSLNIGLHEQYF.

The V call is TRBV28, the J call TRBJ1-2; D not certain. Trimming cost V 6 bases and J 8 bases, with 16 bases left between them. The CDR3 has 13 residues. Germline V CDR1 and CDR2: MDHEN, SYDVKM. CDR3 bases: TGTGCCAGCAGCCCAGGCCTGTTATACGGCTACACCTTC. Translating it yields CASSPGLLYGYTF.

In its sample, this clone was seen once. The rearrangement links TRBV7-9 to TRBJ2-1, with D possibly called TRBD1 or TRBD2 (5 bases each). The CDR3 contains 15 residues. Germline V gene lookup returns CDR1 SEHNR and CDR2 FQNEAQ (reference sequence). V lost 1 base and J 8 bases, leaving 15 bases between the germline ends. CDR3 nucleotide sequence: TGTGCCAGCAGCTTAGTTGTCGGTGGGGGTGATGAGCAGTTCTTC. It specifies CASSLVVGGGDEQFF.

Only one count was recorded for this clone. The genes are TRBV7-2 and TRBJ2-7; D unclear. The germline gives CDR1 SGHTA, CDR2 FQGNSA. The CDR3 runs to 15 residues. The V end was cut by 2 bases, the J end by 0 bases, with 11 bases between. The CDR3: CASSLSGRSSYEQYF. In DNA, the CDR3 is TGTGCCAGCAGCTTATCGGGCAGGAGCTCCTACGAGCAGTACTTC.

This clone was found once. Within the sample, other DNA sequences also encode this same CDR3. The CDR3 region is CASSQGLAGDYEQYF. Written as DNA, the CDR3 is TGCGCCAGCAGCCAAGGCCTAGCGGGGGACTACGAGCAGTACTTC. This chain connects TRBV4-1 to TRBJ2-7; 10 bases align to TRBD2. The V gene end was trimmed by 1 base and the J gene end by 3 bases; junction bases not matched to a gene: 3. Germline CDR1 reads MGHRA; CDR2 reads YSYEKL. The CDR3 is made up of 15 amino acids.

The gene calls are TRBV27 and TRBJ2-7; D gene uncertain. V shed 6 bases and J shed 6 bases, with 15 bases lying between them. Looked up from germline, CDR1 is MNHEY and CDR2 is SMNVEV (reference sequence). The length of the CDR3 is 13 residues. The CDR3 nucleotides are TGTGCCAGCAGATCAGCAGGAGTTCGCGAGCAGTACTTC. Amino acids: CASRSAGVREQYF.

V is TRBV6-1 and J is TRBJ2-7, with D unresolved. In germline, CDR1 is MNHNS, CDR2 SASEGT. The ends were cut back, 3 bases at V and 3 bases at J, with 9 bases in the middle. CDR3 length: 13 residues. CDR3 nucleotides: TGTGCCAGCAGTGAGACTGAGGACTACGAGCAGTACTTC. The encoded protein is CASSETEDYEQYF.